This T cell receptor (beta chain) was observed in a study of cytomegalovirus exposure and HLA in healthy donors. General study findings and limits: In vitro testing confirmed three CMV-associated chains as specific for CMV antigens. A classifier reportedly called cytomegalovirus status with high sensitivity and specificity.

This table comes from immunoSEQ multiplex PCR, and its TCRdb copy is limited to in-frame clones, with some not included. The sample lists tens of thousands of clones, more than 80% seen once, with 1% to 1.5% in the top ten. V was cut by 3 bases and J by 2 bases, with 16 bases left in between. CDR3 length equals 16 residues. Germline V gene sequence: CDR1 MDHEN, CDR2 SYDVKM. Details on this clone: The antigen remains unidentified.

Sequenced input: PBMCs. The V and J genes are TRBV28 and TRBJ1-2; D uncertain. The source of this sequence is a woman aged 18-29 years in good health and CMV-seronegative. CDR3 protein: CASSLIRSGRNYGYTF. The CDR3 coding sequence is TGTGCCAGCAGTTTGATCCGATCGGGTCGGAACTATGGCTACACCTTC.